One sample yielded the 14 T cell receptor beta chains listed below, sequenced in a study of T cells in Graves' hyperthyroidism and ophthalmopathy. Regions amplified from RNA transcripts were the TCR beta CDR3 regions. TCR CDR3 underwent first-round RT-PCR with the HTBI primer set. Each CDR3 protein gets one entry after TCRdb re-called the multiplex PCR reads with MiXCR. The table shows 550,000 to 650,000 distinct CDR3 sequences, with approximately 15% occurring only once. Sample: blood. These receptors originate from a woman aged 25-40 years with Graves' hyperthyroidism that later progressed to Graves' ophthalmopathy.

V gene TRBV28 combines with J gene TRBJ1-1, with TRBD1 as a possible D gene (6 bases). The CDR3 is 12 residues long. CDR1 is MDHEN and CDR2 is SYDVKM in the germline V gene. The CDR3 coding sequence is TGTGCAGCACAGGGAATCGACACTGAAGCTTTCTTT. Residues: CAAQGIDTEAFF.

This clonotype was counted a few times. This sequence may be a read error, since a much larger clone differs from it by one base. V is TRBV11-2 and J is TRBJ1-2; D possibly corresponds to TRBD1 (6 bases). CDR1 and CDR2 from the germline V gene are SGHAT and FQNNGV. CDR3 length: 14 residues. Trimming left V 5 bases short and J 4 bases short, with 14 bases between. CDR3 DNA sequence: TGTGCCAGCAGCCCATCAGGGGACGCCTATGGCTACACCTTC. Its protein product is CASSPSGDAYGYTF. The complete variable domain, with remaining parts taken from reference TRBV11-2 and TRBJ1-2, reads EAGVAQSPRYKIIEKRQSVAFWCNPISGHATLYWYQQILGQGPKLLIQFQNNGVVDDSQLPKDRFSAERLKGVDSTLKIQPAKLEDSAVYLCASSPSGDAYGYTFGSGTRLTVV.

This clonotype was recorded at least ten times. The J gene is TRBJ2-7, the V gene TRBV2, with unresolved D. The CDR3 loop spans 12 amino acids. Trimming left V 2 bases short and J 4 bases short, with 6 bases between. The germline V gene encodes CDR1 SNHLY and CDR2 FYNNEI. The CDR3 bases are TGTGCCAGCAGTGAATGGAGTTACGAGCAGTACTTC. Protein sequence: CASSEWSYEQYF.

This chain uses TRBV6-8 with TRBJ2-7, with 7 positions matching TRBD1. The length of the CDR3 is 17 residues. V shed 2 bases and J 2 bases; nucleotides not matched to a gene: 12. Germline-derived CDR1 and CDR2 are MNHGY and SAAAGT. The CDR3 reads CASSYAGTANPTYEQYF. CDR3 in DNA: TGTGCCAGCAGTTACGCTGGGACAGCCAACCCGACCTACGAGCAGTACTTC.

This clonotype was counted many times. This chain uses TRBV7-9 with TRBJ2-7; no definite D call. The CDR3 totals 13 residues. Germline V lookup: CDR1 SEHNR, CDR2 FQNEAQ (reference sequence). Trimming took 1 base from V and 3 from J, leaving 7 bases between them. The CDR3 region has the DNA TGTGCCAGCAGCTTAGAACAGCTCTACGAGCAGTACTTC. It encodes CASSLEQLYEQYF.

For this clonotype: The junction shows a germline mismatch at one end, possibly a read error. CDR3: CASRGTEGFF. In nucleotides, the CDR3 is TGTGCCAGCAGAGGGACTGAAGGTTTCTTT. The rearrangement joins TRBV28 to TRBJ1-1; TRBD1 is a possible D gene (5 bases). This CDR3 comprises 10 residues. CDR1 is MDHEN and CDR2 is SYDVKM in the germline V gene.

This clonotype has a handful of counts. This chain links TRBV6-2 or TRBV6-3 with TRBJ1-5; D gene ambiguous. The germline V gene encodes CDR1 MNHEY and CDR2 SVGEGT. Trimming pared 7 bases from V and 0 bases from J, leaving 25 bases between. The CDR3 is 19 amino acids. The CDR3 sequence: CASNPTPGWYNYSNQPQHF. CDR3 coding DNA: TGTGCCAGCAACCCCACCCCTGGGTGGTACAATTATAGCAATCAGCCCCAGCATTTT.

This clonotype was recorded once. The rearrangement joins TRBV5-1 to TRBJ2-3; no firm D call. The CDR3 is 14 amino acids. Per germline, CDR1 SGHRS and CDR2 YFSETQ. V lost 0 bases to trimming and J lost 6 bases, with 11 bases between them. This chain's CDR3 is CASSLEGSRDTQYF. CDR3 bases: TGCGCCAGCAGCTTGGAAGGTTCGCGGGATACGCAGTATTTT. Looking up the rest from reference TRBV5-1 and TRBJ2-3 gives the full variable domain: KAGVTQTPRYLIKTRGQQVTLSCSPISGHRSVSWYQQTPGQGLQFLFEYFSETQRNKGNFPGRFSGRQFSNSRSEMNVSTLELGDSALYLCASSLEGSRDTQYFGPGTRLTVL.

This clonotype was found many times. CDR3 sequence: CSVGSGGQPQHF. In DNA, the CDR3 is TGCAGCGTTGGGTCAGGTGGTCAGCCCCAGCATTTT. This sequence joins TRBV29-1 and TRBJ1-5, with unresolved D. Germline V gene data show CDR1 as SQVTM and CDR2 as ANQGSEA. V dropped 4 bases and J dropped 6 bases, with 10 bases sitting between them. CDR3 length: 12 amino acids.

Many counts were recorded for this clonotype. V is TRBV6-1 and J is TRBJ1-5; D perhaps matches TRBD1 (6 bases). V was trimmed by 3 bases and J by 7 bases, leaving 13 bases between them. Germline V lookup: CDR1 MNHNS, CDR2 SASEGT. The CDR3 has 14 residues. CDR3 nucleotide sequence: TGTGCCAGCAGTGATCAACAGGGCGTGCAGCCCCAGCATTTT. It specifies CASSDQQGVQPQHF.

This clonotype has at least ten counts. This chain connects TRBV12-3 or TRBV12-4 to TRBJ2-7, with 10 bases lining up with TRBD1. Germline trimming cut 3 bases from V and 5 bases from J; bases unmatched to any gene: 7. The CDR3 totals 15 residues. CDR3 protein: CASSLETGGKDEQYF. In DNA, the CDR3 is TGTGCCAGCAGTTTGGAGACAGGGGGCAAGGACGAGCAGTACTTC.

This clonotype was detected ten times or more. The chain joins TRBV29-1 to TRBJ1-1, with a tentative D call TRBD1 (6 bases). Germline V gene data show CDR1 as SQVTM and CDR2 as ANQGSEA. V dropped 4 bases and J dropped 8 bases, with 17 bases sitting between them. The CDR3 extends over 13 amino acids. The CDR3, as DNA: TGCAGCGTTGCCAGAGGACAGCGAGCAGAAGCTTTCTTT. This encodes CSVARGQRAEAFF.

The rearrangement links TRBV28 to TRBJ2-3, with 7 bases fitting TRBD1. The CDR3 contains 15 residues. The germline V gene encodes CDR1 MDHEN and CDR2 SYDVKM. The J segment lost 2 bases and the V segment lost 9 bases, leaving 11 bases of the junction unmatched. The CDR3 nucleotides are TGTGCCAGTTGGGCGGAGACAGGGCCCACAGATACGCAGTATTTT. Translation: CASWAETGPTDTQYF.

A remark on this clonotype: It may be a read error: a sequence one base away is much more abundant. The chain has TRBV24-1 and TRBJ2-7, with D perhaps given as TRBD1 or TRBD2 (6 bases each). The DNA end is more similar to TRBJ2-1, so the J call may be wrong. The CDR3 runs 15 residues. CDR1 is KGHDR and CDR2 is SFDVKD in the germline V gene. CDR3 residues: CATSDGGDTTYEQFF. In nucleotides, the CDR3 is TGTGCCACCAGTGACGGCGGGGACACAACCTACGAGCAGTTCTTC.